The text below deals with one T cell receptor beta chain. Antigen: not known. This sample was taken from a study of early T cells in non-severe SARS-CoV-2 infection. Study-wide background: Bulk RNA taken from unsorted whole blood was sequenced, leaving chains unpaired. General observations from the study: In VDJdb matching, anti-spike CD8 responses were favored while private and CD4 specificities went missing.

Individual cDNA molecules received unique molecular identifiers. In TCRdb, the 5' RACE reads were re-called with MiXCR into one record per CDR3 protein. There are 30,000 or so distinct CDR3 sequences in the sample; 6.6% occur only once, and 2.5% to 3% lies in the top ten. CDR1 is SGHVS, CDR2 FQNEAQ, per germline. Trimming left V 5 bases short and J 8 bases short, with 16 bases between. This CDR3 is built from 14 residues. Sequencing input: whole blood. The gene calls are TRBV7-8 and TRBJ2-1; possible D gene TRBD2, 6 bases. The sequence derives from an adult who was a healthcare worker with PCR-confirmed SARS-CoV-2 infection or an uninfected control (not recorded which). As DNA, the CDR3 is TGTGCCAGCAGCCCCCTAGCGATCCCTGATGAGCAGTTCTTC. It encodes CASSPLAIPDEQFF.